This TCR beta chain was recorded in a study of T cell responses to AZD1222 COVID-19 vaccine. Study-wide findings and caveats: Unmutated variant regions reportedly attract nearly half of all spike-specific TCRs.

Recipients boosted at about 4 weeks or about 12 weeks are pooled. Repertoires were generated with immunoSEQ multiplex PCR, while TCRdb's copy carries only in-frame clones and drops some. The sample contains over 130,000 clones, about 90% of which appear only once. As for this clone: The antigen is undetermined.

Source: peripheral blood, taken 28 days after the second AZD1222 dose. This TCR was sampled from an adult who received the AZD1222 COVID-19 vaccine.

The CDR3, as DNA: TGTGCCAGCAGTTTGGGGAGTTCAACGGCCCAGCATTTT. It specifies CASSLGSSTAQHF. The rearrangement joins TRBV28 to TRBJ1-5; D remains unclear. Germline assignment: CDR1 MDHEN and CDR2 SYDVKM. This CDR3 region has 13 residues. The V and J ends lost 3 bases and 11 bases respectively, with 14 bases between them.